This is a list of T cell receptor beta chains from one sample in a study of cytomegalovirus exposure and HLA in healthy donors. Only in-frame clones appear in the TCRdb table, and some are missing; sequencing was by immunoSEQ multiplex PCR. This repertoire shows approximately 110,000 clones, 78% found once; its top ten account for roughly 3.5%. Input material: PBMCs. Receptors originate from a man aged 40-49 years in good health and CMV-seronegative. The CDR3 runs from the conserved cysteine through the conserved F or W. Fields, in order: J gene, D gene, V gene, clone size, CDR3 protein, CDR3 DNA. The D gene is left open where the match is weak. Clone size is shown for a subset of rows, as once, few, many or a class of expanded clone.

J gene: TRBJ2-7; D gene: .; V gene: TRBV6-1; clone size: .; CDR3 protein: CASSGNAYEQYF; CDR3 DNA: TGTGCCAGCAGCGGTAATGCCTACGAGCAGTACTTC
J gene: TRBJ2-7; D gene: TRBD1; V gene: TRBV19; clone size: once; CDR3 protein: CASSLRDSTYEQYF; CDR3 DNA: TGTGCCAGTAGTCTCCGGGACAGTACCTACGAGCAGTACTTC
J gene: TRBJ2-5; D gene: .; V gene: TRBV11-3; clone size: .; CDR3 protein: CASSLGGRGTQETQYF; CDR3 DNA: TGTGCCAGCAGCTTAGGAGGCCGGGGGACCCAAGAGACCCAGTACTTC
J gene: TRBJ2-3; D gene: TRBD1; V gene: TRBV2; clone size: .; CDR3 protein: CASRGTAFVDTQYF; CDR3 DNA: TGTGCCAGCAGGGGGACAGCCTTTGTAGATACGCAGTATTTT
J gene: TRBJ2-3; D gene: TRBD1; V gene: TRBV19; clone size: once; CDR3 protein: CASSLQGALTDTQYF; CDR3 DNA: TGTGCCAGTAGTCTACAGGGGGCGTTGACAGATACGCAGTATTTT
J gene: TRBJ1-2; D gene: TRBD1; V gene: TRBV11-1; clone size: few; CDR3 protein: CASSTRDSHYGYTF; CDR3 DNA: TGTGCCAGCAGCACCCGGGACAGTCACTATGGCTACACCTTC
J gene: TRBJ2-6; D gene: .; V gene: TRBV5-1; clone size: .; CDR3 protein: CASSPAGTAGANVLTF; CDR3 DNA: TGCGCCAGCAGCCCCGCGGGGACAGCTGGGGCCAACGTCCTGACTTTC
J gene: TRBJ1-2; D gene: .; V gene: TRBV28; clone size: few; CDR3 protein: CASISPLPRSSGYTF; CDR3 DNA: TGTGCCAGCATTTCCCCCTTGCCGCGGTCTTCTGGCTACACCTTC
J gene: TRBJ2-2; D gene: .; V gene: TRBV7-3; clone size: few; CDR3 protein: CASSPRGTGELFF; CDR3 DNA: TGTGCCAGCAGCCCCCGGGGGACCGGGGAGCTGTTTTTT
J gene: TRBJ1-3; D gene: .; V gene: TRBV2; clone size: few; CDR3 protein: CASSVNRTPGNTIYF; CDR3 DNA: TGTGCCAGCAGTGTCAATAGGACTCCTGGAAACACCATATATTTT
J gene: TRBJ2-7; D gene: TRBD1; V gene: TRBV27; clone size: .; CDR3 protein: CASSRLGQSSYEQYF; CDR3 DNA: TGTGCCAGCAGCCGCCTGGGACAGTCCTCCTACGAGCAGTACTTC
J gene: TRBJ1-1; D gene: .; V gene: TRBV23-1; clone size: .; CDR3 protein: CASSHGERFPEAFF; CDR3 DNA: TGCGCCAGCAGTCATGGGGAGAGGTTCCCTGAAGCTTTCTTT
J gene: TRBJ2-7; D gene: TRBD1; V gene: TRBV28; clone size: .; CDR3 protein: CASSLYAGTGISYEQYF; CDR3 DNA: TGTGCCAGCAGTTTATATGCCGGGACAGGGATTTCCTACGAGCAGTACTTC
J gene: TRBJ1-6; D gene: .; V gene: TRBV27; clone size: .; CDR3 protein: CASSYGQYPSPLHF; CDR3 DNA: TGTGCCAGCAGTTACGGACAGTACCCTTCACCCCTCCACTTT
J gene: TRBJ1-1; D gene: TRBD1; V gene: TRBV5-4; clone size: .; CDR3 protein: CASLGRGVRTEAFF; CDR3 DNA: TGTGCCAGCTTAGGCAGGGGGGTGAGGACTGAAGCTTTCTTT
J gene: TRBJ2-3; D gene: TRBD2; V gene: TRBV28; clone size: .; CDR3 protein: CASSSSRGSDTQYF; CDR3 DNA: TGTGCCAGCAGTTCGTCGCGGGGGTCAGATACGCAGTATTTT
J gene: TRBJ2-5; D gene: .; V gene: TRBV11-2; clone size: once; CDR3 protein: CASSTGQQGRRETQYF; CDR3 DNA: TGTGCCAGCAGCACCGGACAGCAAGGGCGAAGAGAGACCCAGTACTTC
J gene: TRBJ2-6; D gene: .; V gene: TRBV7-6; clone size: .; CDR3 protein: CASSPNRPGANVLTF; CDR3 DNA: TGTGCCAGCAGCCCTAACAGGCCTGGGGCCAACGTCCTGACTTTC
J gene: TRBJ2-2; D gene: .; V gene: TRBV7-2; clone size: .; CDR3 protein: CASSSLPTGWSNTGELFF; CDR3 DNA: TGTGCCAGCAGCTCCCTACCAACAGGGTGGTCGAACACCGGGGAGCTGTTTTTT
J gene: TRBJ2-7; D gene: TRBD1; V gene: TRBV6-5; clone size: .; CDR3 protein: CASGQGLTYEQYF; CDR3 DNA: TGTGCCAGCGGACAGGGCCTTACCTACGAGCAGTACTTC
J gene: TRBJ2-1; D gene: .; V gene: TRBV19; clone size: .; CDR3 protein: CASRSGTGSYNEQFF; CDR3 DNA: TGTGCCAGTAGATCCGGGACTGGCTCCTACAATGAGCAGTTCTTC
J gene: TRBJ1-1; D gene: .; V gene: TRBV5-6; clone size: once; CDR3 protein: CASSSLRGTEAFF; CDR3 DNA: TGTGCCAGCAGCAGTCTCCGGGGCACTGAAGCTTTCTTT
J gene: TRBJ1-1; D gene: .; V gene: TRBV7-6; clone size: .; CDR3 protein: CASSLIEETEAFF; CDR3 DNA: TGTGCCAGCAGCTTAATAGAGGAGACTGAAGCTTTCTTT
J gene: TRBJ2-2; D gene: .; V gene: TRBV11-3; clone size: .; CDR3 protein: CASSFGGAGTGELFF; CDR3 DNA: TGTGCCAGCAGCTTTGGCGGGGCGGGCACCGGGGAGCTGTTTTTT
J gene: TRBJ1-1; D gene: TRBD1; V gene: TRBV18; clone size: .; CDR3 protein: CASSFYTGGVFF; CDR3 DNA: TGTGCCAGCTCATTTTACACAGGGGGCGTATTCTTT
J gene: TRBJ2-7; D gene: TRBD1; V gene: TRBV14; clone size: .; CDR3 protein: CASSHNRGPYEQYF; CDR3 DNA: TGTGCCAGCAGCCATAACAGGGGGCCCTACGAGCAGTACTTC
J gene: TRBJ2-1; D gene: .; V gene: TRBV5-4; clone size: .; CDR3 protein: CASSLAGGKNNEQFF; CDR3 DNA: TGTGCCAGCAGCTTGGCTGGGGGGAAAAACAATGAGCAGTTCTTC
J gene: TRBJ1-1; D gene: .; V gene: TRBV7-6; clone size: .; CDR3 protein: CASSSSKGNAEAFF; CDR3 DNA: TGTGCCAGCAGCTCTAGCAAGGGCAACGCTGAAGCTTTCTTT
J gene: TRBJ1-5; D gene: TRBD1; V gene: TRBV27; clone size: .; CDR3 protein: CASRTSGGGQPQHF; CDR3 DNA: TGTGCCAGCAGGACGTCAGGGGGCGGTCAGCCCCAGCATTTT
J gene: TRBJ2-3; D gene: TRBD2; V gene: TRBV7-3; clone size: .; CDR3 protein: CASSVSTSADTQYF; CDR3 DNA: TGTGCCAGCAGCGTCTCGACTAGCGCAGATACGCAGTATTTT
J gene: TRBJ1-1; D gene: TRBD1; V gene: TRBV29-1; clone size: .; CDR3 protein: CSGFRWARGTNTEAFF; CDR3 DNA: TGCAGCGGCTTTCGTTGGGCCAGGGGGACGAACACTGAAGCTTTCTTT
J gene: TRBJ2-3; D gene: TRBD1; V gene: TRBV5-1; clone size: .; CDR3 protein: CASSSGTGGGTDTQYF; CDR3 DNA: TGCGCCAGCAGCTCCGGGACAGGGGGTGGGACAGATACGCAGTATTTT
J gene: TRBJ1-5; D gene: TRBD1; V gene: TRBV19; clone size: .; CDR3 protein: CATRGRDQPQHF; CDR3 DNA: TGTGCCACCAGGGGGAGAGATCAGCCCCAGCATTTT
J gene: TRBJ1-2; D gene: .; V gene: TRBV27; clone size: .; CDR3 protein: CASSFGATMGYTF; CDR3 DNA: TGTGCCAGCAGTTTTGGGGCAACTATGGGCTACACCTTC
J gene: TRBJ1-2; D gene: .; V gene: TRBV15; clone size: .; CDR3 protein: CATSRDRGSTNGYTF; CDR3 DNA: TGTGCCACCAGCAGAGATAGAGGATCGACGAATGGCTACACCTTC
J gene: TRBJ1-2; D gene: .; V gene: TRBV7-9; clone size: .; CDR3 protein: CASSPRGGGHTF; CDR3 DNA: TGTGCCAGCAGCCCCCGAGGGGGTGGCCACACCTTC
J gene: TRBJ2-1; D gene: .; V gene: TRBV30; clone size: .; CDR3 protein: CAWSVGGSAHNEQFF; CDR3 DNA: TGTGCCTGGAGTGTAGGGGGATCAGCGCACAATGAGCAGTTCTTC
J gene: TRBJ2-3; D gene: .; V gene: TRBV13; clone size: .; CDR3 protein: CASSCRDTSTDTQYF; CDR3 DNA: TGTGCCAGCAGCTGCCGGGACACCTCCACAGATACGCAGTATTTT
J gene: TRBJ2-3; D gene: .; V gene: TRBV7-9; clone size: .; CDR3 protein: CASSIQTDTQYF; CDR3 DNA: TGTGCCAGCAGCATCCAGACAGATACGCAGTATTTT
J gene: TRBJ2-7; D gene: TRBD1; V gene: TRBV7-9; clone size: .; CDR3 protein: CASSFGQAGIPYEQYF; CDR3 DNA: TGTGCCAGCAGCTTTGGACAGGCCGGTATCCCCTACGAGCAGTACTTC
J gene: TRBJ1-2; D gene: .; V gene: TRBV20-1; clone size: .; CDR3 protein: CSAREPADTF; CDR3 DNA: TGCAGTGCTAGAGAGCCAGCGGACACCTTC
J gene: TRBJ1-1; D gene: .; V gene: TRBV5-8; clone size: .; CDR3 protein: CASSLAVARAEGRNTEAFF; CDR3 DNA: TGTGCCAGCAGCTTGGCCGTGGCCCGGGCTGAGGGCCGGAACACTGAAGCTTTCTTT
J gene: TRBJ2-5; D gene: .; V gene: TRBV2; clone size: few; CDR3 protein: CASSEAKPWAQETQYF; CDR3 DNA: TGTGCCAGCAGTGAAGCTAAACCGTGGGCCCAAGAGACCCAGTACTTC
J gene: TRBJ1-2; D gene: TRBD1; V gene: TRBV10-3; clone size: .; CDR3 protein: CAITGGGNGYTF; CDR3 DNA: TGTGCCATCACGGGAGGGGGCAATGGCTACACCTTC
J gene: TRBJ1-2; D gene: .; V gene: TRBV19; clone size: .; CDR3 protein: CASSIQQAGDYGYTF; CDR3 DNA: TGTGCCAGTAGTATTCAACAGGCTGGAGACTATGGCTACACCTTC
J gene: TRBJ1-1; D gene: .; V gene: TRBV6-5; clone size: .; CDR3 protein: CASSSRMGRNTEAFF; CDR3 DNA: TGTGCCAGCAGTTCTCGTATGGGGCGAAACACTGAAGCTTTCTTT
J gene: TRBJ1-1; D gene: .; V gene: TRBV5-1; clone size: .; CDR3 protein: CASSARELNTEAFF; CDR3 DNA: TGCGCCAGCAGCGCCAGGGAATTGAACACTGAAGCTTTCTTT